Following are 32 T cell receptor beta chains from one sample sequenced in a study of OX40 agonist ivuxolimab in advanced cancers. Data came from immunoSEQ multiplex PCR; TCRdb stores just in-frame clones and leaves some out. This table holds approximately 64,000 clones, 88% found once. The starting material was CD4+ or CD8+ T cells sorted from blood, obtained in a trial of the OX40 agonist ivuxolimab. All receptors come from an adult with an advanced solid tumor such as melanoma, head and neck, liver or kidney cancer.

V and J are TRBV19 and TRBJ1-5; 9 bases map to TRBD1. Germline V gene lookup returns CDR1 LNHDA and CDR2 SQIVND (reference sequence). The CDR3 is made up of 14 amino acids. Trimming at V came to 5 bases and at J to 6 bases, leaving 5 bases not matched to a gene. The CDR3 nucleotides are TGTGCCAGTAGTTCTCCGGACAGGGGTCAGCCCCAGCATTTT. As protein: CASSSPDRGQPQHF.

This clone appeared a few times. The chain recombines TRBV6-5 with TRBJ1-2; D remains unclear. Germline-derived CDR1 and CDR2 are MNHEY and SVGAGI. V was shortened by 4 bases and J by 3 bases, with 15 bases between the two germline ends. The CDR3 has 15 residues. CDR3: CASSSTFPLDYGYTF. The CDR3 bases are TGTGCCAGCAGTTCCACCTTTCCCCTGGACTATGGCTACACCTTC.

The chain is built from TRBV13 and TRBJ1-2, with TRBD1 identical over 7 bases. Per germline, CDR1 PRHDT and CDR2 FYEKMQ (reference sequence). The trim removed 4 bases at V and 5 bases at J, leaving 4 bases unmatched. This CDR3 comprises 13 residues. CDR3 residues: CASSYPTGYGYTF. In nucleotides, the CDR3 is TGTGCCAGCAGCTATCCGACAGGGTATGGCTACACCTTC.

V and J are TRBV7-3 and TRBJ1-1; D is unresolved. Germline V gene sequence: CDR1 SGHTA, CDR2 FQGTGA. There are 13 residues in the CDR3. The V end lost 2 bases, the J end lost 1 base, and 5 bases lay between the germline ends. CDR3 in amino acids: CASSLDPNTEAFF. For the CDR3, the DNA is TGTGCCAGCAGCTTAGACCCGAACACTGAAGCTTTCTTT.

This clone qualifies as medium-sized. V and J are TRBV19 and TRBJ1-5; 9 positions agree with TRBD1. The ends lost 7 bases at V and 4 bases at J; junction bases unmatched: 11. Germline V gives CDR1 LNHDA, CDR2 SQIVND (reference sequence). This CDR3 spans 16 amino acids. CDR3 in DNA: TGTGCCAGTACCAACGGGGGACAGGGAATTAATCAGCCCCAGCATTTT. Its protein is CASTNGGQGINQPQHF.

The chain joins TRBV5-6 to TRBJ2-1, with 8 positions matching TRBD2. Germline V lookup: CDR1 SGHDT, CDR2 YYEEEE. V dropped 2 bases and J dropped 4; count of bases not matched to a gene: 14. The CDR3 consists of 18 residues. CDR3 bases: TGTGCCAGCAGCTTCTGGGGAGCGGGAGTGGGCCCTTACAATGAGCAGTTCTTC. Translation: CASSFWGAGVGPYNEQFF.

This rearrangement joins TRBV6-1 to TRBJ2-7; D not certain. Trimming removed 2 bases at V and 6 bases at J, with 5 bases between. From germline, CDR1 is MNHNS and CDR2 SASEGT. The CDR3 is 11 residues long. CDR3 coding DNA: TGTGCCAGCAGTGAAAGGTTCGAGCAGTACTTC. Its protein is CASSERFEQYF.

The chain couples TRBV7-8 to TRBJ1-1; D remains ambiguous. With 5 bases removed from V and 4 bases from J, the gap between germline ends came to 17 bases. Per germline, CDR1 SGHVS and CDR2 FQNEAQ. This CDR3 has 15 residues. Written as DNA, the CDR3 is TGTGCCAGCAGCACACAAATTCCGTCAGGCACTGAAGCTTTCTTT. Protein: CASSTQIPSGTEAFF.

The genes are TRBV10-1 and TRBJ2-1; 11 bases are shared with TRBD2. The V and J ends lost 3 bases and 7 bases, in that order; junction bases with no gene match: 5. The CDR3 runs 15 residues. CDR1 WNHNN and CDR2 SYGVQD come from the germline V gene (reference sequence). The CDR3 bases are TGCGCCAGCAGTGAAACTAGCGGGAGTAGGAATGAGCAGTTCTTC. It encodes CASSETSGSRNEQFF.

The genes are TRBV5-1 and TRBJ1-6; D is unresolved. V lost 1 base, J lost 7 bases, and 12 bases lay in between. The CDR3 is 15 amino acids. The germline V gene has CDR1 SGHRS and CDR2 YFSETQ. CDR3 residues: CASSLRSTGNSPLHF. As DNA, the CDR3 is TGCGCCAGCAGCTTGAGATCGACGGGGAATTCACCCCTCCACTTT.

This clone was recorded only once. The chain joins TRBV6-1 to TRBJ1-5; weak D call: TRBD1 (5 bases). The CDR3 contains 14 residues. Germline loops: CDR1 MNHNS, CDR2 SASEGT. V gave up 5 bases and J gave up 2 bases, with 10 bases separating them. The CDR3 nucleotides read TGTGCCAGCAGTCTTAGGGGTGGCAATCAGCCCCAGCATTTT. This encodes CASSLRGGNQPQHF.

This rearrangement joins TRBV9 to TRBJ1-1, with D possibly matching TRBD1 (5 bases). V gave up 0 bases and J gave up 2 bases, with 14 bases separating them. The germline CDR1 and CDR2 sequences are SGDLS and YYNGEE. The CDR3 is made up of 16 amino acids. The CDR3 bases are TGTGCCAGCAGCGTAGACCCACGGGGCGGTAACACTGAAGCTTTCTTT. Translation gives CASSVDPRGGNTEAFF.

The CDR3 DNA follows: TGTGCCAGTAGTATGCGGGAGATGAACACTGAAGCTTTCTTT. Protein sequence: CASSMREMNTEAFF. V usage is TRBV19 and J usage is TRBJ1-1; D is undetermined. In germline, CDR1 is LNHDA, CDR2 SQIVND (reference sequence). This CDR3 contains 14 residues. Trimming pared 3 bases from V and 0 bases from J, leaving 8 bases between.

The chain combines TRBV28 with TRBJ2-6; D is uncertain. This CDR3 spans 15 amino acids. V lost 10 bases to trimming and J lost 2 bases, with 15 bases between them. In germline, CDR1 is MDHEN, CDR2 SYDVKM. The CDR3 is CAILKGRAGANVLTF. CDR3 DNA sequence: TGTGCCATCCTAAAGGGTAGGGCTGGGGCCAACGTCCTGACTTTC.

The J gene is TRBJ1-5, the V gene TRBV7-2; TRBD1 agrees at 7 bases. There are 14 residues in the CDR3. Trimming cost V 4 bases and J 5 bases; bases outside gene matches: 5. In germline, CDR1 is SGHTA, CDR2 FQGNSA. This CDR3 reads CASSWRGRDQPQHF. The CDR3 DNA reads TGTGCCAGCAGCTGGAGGGGGCGAGATCAGCCCCAGCATTTT.

The chain joins TRBV5-6 to TRBJ1-2, with D possibly TRBD1 on 6 matching bases. Germline assignment: CDR1 SGHDT and CDR2 YYEEEE. V was cut by 4 bases and J by 4 bases, with 11 bases left in between. The CDR3 spans 13 residues. CDR3 sequence (DNA): TGTGCCAGCAGCCACAGGGATCCCTATGGCTACACCTTC. It yields the protein CASSHRDPYGYTF. The full variable domain, in which reference TRBV5-6 and TRBJ1-2 provide the parts outside the CDR3, is DAGVTQSPTHLIKTRGQQVTLRCSPKSGHDTVSWYQQALGQGPQFIFQYYEEEERQRGNFPDRFSGHQFPNYSSELNVNALLLGDSALYLCASSHRDPYGYTFGSGTRLTVV.

This clone was counted a few times. The genes are TRBV11-2 and TRBJ2-5, with 8 bases lining up with TRBD2. Per germline, CDR1 SGHAT and CDR2 FQNNGV. The CDR3 loop spans 14 amino acids. The V gene end was trimmed by 1 base and the J gene end by 4 bases; junction bases not matched to a gene: 2. The CDR3 sequence is CASSLVLAGETQYF. CDR3 DNA: TGTGCCAGCAGCTTAGTCCTAGCGGGAGAGACCCAGTACTTC. Combining the CDR3 with reference TRBV11-2 and TRBJ2-5 gives the whole variable domain EAGVAQSPRYKIIEKRQSVAFWCNPISGHATLYWYQQILGQGPKLLIQFQNNGVVDDSQLPKDRFSAERLKGVDSTLKIQPAKLEDSAVYLCASSLVLAGETQYFGPGTRLLVL.

V usage is TRBV7-2 and J usage is TRBJ2-3; tentatively, D is TRBD2 (5 bases). Trimming left V 1 base short and J 3 bases short, with 20 bases between. The germline gives CDR1 SGHTA, CDR2 FQGNSA. This CDR3 spans 18 amino acids. CDR3 nucleotide sequence: TGTGCCAGCAGCTTAGTTTGGAGTGGAGGCAGGTCGACAGATACGCAGTATTTT. This gives the protein CASSLVWSGGRSTDTQYF.

This chain links TRBV9 with TRBJ1-1; 8 positions agree with TRBD1. The CDR3 has 14 residues. V shed 3 bases, J shed 4 bases, and the junction held 5 bases outside the gene matches. Germline V gene lookup returns CDR1 SGDLS and CDR2 YYNGEE. The CDR3 bases are TGTGCCAGCAGCGCGACAGGGGAGAGCACTGAAGCTTTCTTT. Amino acid sequence: CASSATGESTEAFF.

This clone was recorded once. The chain combines TRBV7-9 with TRBJ2-7, with D perhaps TRBD1 or TRBD2 (5 bases each). The ends were cut back, 5 bases at V and 3 bases at J, with 14 bases in the middle. Looked up from germline, CDR1 is SEHNR and CDR2 is FQNEAQ (reference sequence). The CDR3 runs 14 residues. The CDR3 is CASSRGVGSYEQYF. The CDR3 DNA is TGTGCCAGCAGCCGAGGGGTGGGCAGCTACGAGCAGTACTTC. The entire variable domain, with the rest obtained from reference TRBV7-9 and TRBJ2-7, is as follows: DTGVSQNPRHKITKRGQNVTFRCDPISEHNRLYWYRQTLGQGPEFLTYFQNEAQLEKSRLLSDRFSAERPKGSFSTLEIQRTEQGDSAMYLCASSRGVGSYEQYFGPGTRLTVT.

This rearrangement joins TRBV4-1 to TRBJ2-2; 14 bases are a match to TRBD2. V shed 4 bases, J shed 6 bases, and the junction held 4 bases outside the gene matches. This CDR3 contains 16 residues. Germline V lookup: CDR1 MGHRA, CDR2 YSYEKL. This CDR3 reads CASSRRLAGGPGELFF. The CDR3, as DNA: TGCGCCAGCAGCCGACGACTAGCGGGAGGGCCCGGGGAGCTGTTTTTT.

This clone was observed a handful of times. The chain employs TRBV19 and TRBJ2-2, with a tentative D call TRBD1 (8 bases). Germline CDR1 LNHDA, CDR2 SQIVND (reference sequence). The CDR3 runs 16 residues. V shed 5 bases and J shed 6 bases, with 19 bases lying between them. The CDR3 region is CASSSRQGRVAGELFF. CDR3 sequence (DNA): TGTGCCAGTAGTTCCCGACAGGGGAGGGTCGCCGGGGAGCTGTTTTTT. Supplemented by reference TRBV19 and TRBJ2-2, the full variable domain reads DGGITQSPKYLFRKEGQNVTLSCEQNLNHDAMYWYRQDPGQGLRLIYYSQIVNDFQKGDIAEGYSVSREKKESFPLTVTSAQKNPTAFYLCASSSRQGRVAGELFFGEGSRLTVL.

The genes are TRBV6-5 and TRBJ2-5; 12 nucleotides line up with TRBD2. Germline V gene lookup returns CDR1 MNHEY and CDR2 SVGAGI. Losses at the gene ends were 5 bases for V and 4 bases for J; bases not matched to a gene: 2. This CDR3 spans 14 amino acids. The CDR3 coding sequence is TGTGCCAGCAGTGCGACTAGCGGGGGAGAGACCCAGTACTTC. This encodes CASSATSGGETQYF.

This chain connects TRBV2 to TRBJ2-7; TRBD2 might be the D (7 bases). Germline assignment: CDR1 SNHLY and CDR2 FYNNEI. There are 18 residues in the CDR3. V dropped 1 base and J dropped 3 bases, with 22 bases sitting between them. CDR3 nucleotides: TGTGCCAGCAGTGAAGGGTTATCGGCGGGGGCCATCAACTACGAGCAGTACTTC. Amino acids: CASSEGLSAGAINYEQYF. Supplemented by reference TRBV2 and TRBJ2-7, the full variable domain reads EPEVTQTPSHQVTQMGQEVILRCVPISNHLYFYWYRQILGQKVEFLVSFYNNEISEKSEIFDDQFSVERPDGSNFTLKIRSTKLEDSAMYFCASSEGLSAGAINYEQYFGPGTRLTVT.

The gene calls are TRBV5-1 and TRBJ2-3, with D possibly being TRBD1 or TRBD2 (5 bases each). Deletions cut 0 bases from V and 0 bases from J, with 8 bases between. The CDR3 totals 15 residues. Germline lookup yields CDR1 SGHRS and CDR2 YFSETQ. Here the CDR3 reads CASSLDWGSTDTQYF. CDR3 nucleotides: TGCGCCAGCAGCTTGGACTGGGGGAGCACAGATACGCAGTATTTT.

The V call is TRBV9, the J call TRBJ2-1, with TRBD2 identical over 14 bases. The V gene end was trimmed by 2 bases and the J gene end by 3 bases; junction bases not matched to a gene: 4. Germline loops: CDR1 SGDLS, CDR2 YYNGEE. The length of the CDR3 is 17 residues. Here the CDR3 reads CASSVGLAGEGYNEQFF. The CDR3 DNA reads TGTGCCAGCAGCGTGGGACTAGCGGGGGAGGGCTACAATGAGCAGTTCTTC.

The chain joins TRBV7-2 to TRBJ2-5; D is undetermined. Germline V CDR1 and CDR2: SGHTA, FQGNSA. Trimming cost V 3 bases and J 6 bases, with 14 bases left between them. The CDR3 runs to 14 residues. This CDR3 is CASSLGSLGKTQYF. The CDR3 nucleotides are TGTGCCAGCAGCTTGGGGTCACTTGGGAAGACCCAGTACTTC.

This clone was observed a single time. Compared with germline, one end of the junction differs, possibly owing to a read error. The rearrangement uses TRBV7-7 and TRBJ2-2; no firm D call. CDR1 is SSHAT and CDR2 is FNYEAQ in the germline V gene (reference sequence). The CDR3 length is 12 residues. The CDR3 loop is CASSSSRGELFF. The CDR3, as DNA: TGTGCTAGCAGCTCCTCGAGGGGGGAGCTGTTTTTT.

The chain employs TRBV5-1 and TRBJ2-7, with a weak D call TRBD2 (5 bases). Trimming took 2 bases from V and 2 from J, leaving 14 bases between them. Looked up from germline, CDR1 is SGHRS and CDR2 is YFSETQ. The CDR3 runs 15 residues. As DNA, the CDR3 is TGCGCCAGCAGCTTTAATTCGGTCGGGACCTACGAGCAGTACTTC. Translated, it gives CASSFNSVGTYEQYF.

The genes are TRBV7-3 and TRBJ2-3, with D perhaps TRBD2 (5 bases). The CDR3 runs to 13 residues. Germline CDR1 SGHTA, CDR2 FQGTGA. The V and J ends lost 4 bases and 2 bases respectively, with 7 bases between them. The CDR3 protein is CASSSSYTDTQYF. The CDR3 nucleotides are TGTGCCAGCAGCTCTAGCTACACAGATACGCAGTATTTT.

The CDR3 DNA is TGCAGTGCCTTGGACTCCTATGGCTACACCTTC. This encodes CSALDSYGYTF. The chain is built from TRBV20-1 and TRBJ1-2; D is unclear. V was trimmed by 6 bases and J by 4 bases, leaving 9 bases between them. CDR3 length: 11 amino acids. From germline, CDR1 is DFQATT and CDR2 SNEGSKA (reference sequence).

The chain is built from TRBV19 and TRBJ1-5, with D tentatively TRBD1 (5 bases). The germline V gene encodes CDR1 LNHDA and CDR2 SQIVND (reference sequence). This CDR3 is built from 15 residues. Trimming shortened V by 3 bases and J by 6 bases, and 15 bases separated the two germline ends. The CDR3 bases are TGTGCCAGTAGTATGGGCAGGGTAGGCGGTCAGCCCCAGCATTTT. Translation gives CASSMGRVGGQPQHF.